Described below is a single T cell receptor (beta chain) sequence and its context. This clone was detected only once. Its antigen is still unknown. No quality values exist for individual bases; no much larger clone is one base distant. This sample was taken from a study of OX40 agonist ivuxolimab in advanced cancers. Regarding the research as a whole: Ivuxolimab was a fully human IgG2 agonistic monoclonal antibody targeting the costimulatory receptor OX40 (CD134). Intravenous ivuxolimab was administered to patients every 2 weeks at six dose levels: 0.01, 0.1, 0.3, 1.5, 3 and 10 mg/kg. Among the roughly 52 dose-escalation patients, around 20 had hepatocellular carcinoma, roughly 15 melanoma, 9 renal cell carcinoma and 9 head and neck cancer. The dose-escalation cohort was roughly 83% male with a mean age of approximately 60 years, ranging from roughly 23 to 90. Prior anti-PD-1, anti-PD-L1 or anti-CTLA-4 therapy was permitted, and about 40% of dose-escalation patients had received checkpoint inhibitors. Partial responses occurred in three dose-escalation patients: two with cutaneous melanoma and one with hepatocellular carcinoma. The point of sequencing TCRbeta in the periphery was to test whether ivuxolimab changed TCR sequence diversity and drove clonal T-cell expansion. The paper covers the monotherapy dose-escalation part of the phase I ivuxolimab trial, which included N of about 56 patients.

Genomic DNA was isolated from the sorted cells so that the TCRbeta CDR3 region could be sequenced. The immunoSEQ Assay was used to sequence the TCRbeta CDR3 regions. The table comes from immuneACCESS by way of TCRdb, which keeps in-frame sequences with V and J called. Part of the clones is missing from these tables; in studies checked, under half for an unresolved V gene and the rest for unknown reasons. The sample records some 84,000 clones, about 88% of which are singletons. The ten largest make up 0.15% to 0.2% of the sample. CDR1 ENHRY and CDR2 SYGVKD are derived from the germline V gene. After removal of 7 bases from V and 3 bases from J, the junction retains 6 bases not matched to a gene. The CDR3 has 14 amino acids, counting the end cysteine and phenylalanine. Just the 42-base CDR3 DNA is kept, in frame starting at base 1. The trial excluded patients who had a history of autoimmune disease or who were on systemic immunosuppression. Peripheral blood for TCR sequencing was collected from all dose cohorts at baseline, on cycle 4 day 1, and on cycle 7 day 1. Samples were obtained from an open-label, multicenter, first-in-human phase I dose-escalation trial of ivuxolimab. Adults with locally advanced or metastatic head and neck squamous cell, hepatocellular, melanoma or renal cell carcinoma were enrolled in the trial. Before TCR sequencing, CD4+ T cells and CD8+ T cells from peripheral blood were sorted into separate populations.

What the authors observed across the whole study: In partial responders in the 0.1-3.0 mg/kg groups, normalized peripheral clonal expansion was found to be among the lowest, especially among CD8+ T cells. The antigen specificity of the peripheral T cells that underwent clonal expansion was not determined. On average, CD8+ T cells showed more expanded clones than CD4+ T cells after ivuxolimab. Low levels of normalized T-cell clonal expansion were also seen in some patients who did not respond. Clonal expansion of both CD4+ and CD8+ blood T cells was observed from baseline to week 6 at doses 0.1 to 3.0 mg/kg.

This clonotype originated in an adult with an advanced solid tumor such as melanoma, head and neck, liver or kidney cancer. Source: CD4+ or CD8+ T cells sorted from blood, taken in a trial of the OX40 agonist ivuxolimab. The chain links TRBV10-3 with TRBJ1-1, with TRBD1 matching 9 junction bases. The DNA sequence reads TGTGCCATCAATCACAGGGGGCGGGACACTGAAGCTTTCTTT. Translated, this gives CAINHRGRDTEAFF.